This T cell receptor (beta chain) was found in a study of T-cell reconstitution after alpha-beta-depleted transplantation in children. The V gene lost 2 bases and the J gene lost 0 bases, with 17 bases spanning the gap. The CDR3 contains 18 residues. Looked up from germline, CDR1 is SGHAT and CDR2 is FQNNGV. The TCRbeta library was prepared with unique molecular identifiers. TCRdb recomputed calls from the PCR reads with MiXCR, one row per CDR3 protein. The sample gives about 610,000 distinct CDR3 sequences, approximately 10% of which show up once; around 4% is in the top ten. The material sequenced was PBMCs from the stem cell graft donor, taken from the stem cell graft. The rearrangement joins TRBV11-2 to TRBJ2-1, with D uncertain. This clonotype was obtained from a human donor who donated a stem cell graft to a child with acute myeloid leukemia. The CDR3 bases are TGTGCCAGCAGCTTACGGCCCAACAAAAAAAGCTCCTACAATGAGCAGTTCTTC. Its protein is CASSLRPNKKSSYNEQFF.